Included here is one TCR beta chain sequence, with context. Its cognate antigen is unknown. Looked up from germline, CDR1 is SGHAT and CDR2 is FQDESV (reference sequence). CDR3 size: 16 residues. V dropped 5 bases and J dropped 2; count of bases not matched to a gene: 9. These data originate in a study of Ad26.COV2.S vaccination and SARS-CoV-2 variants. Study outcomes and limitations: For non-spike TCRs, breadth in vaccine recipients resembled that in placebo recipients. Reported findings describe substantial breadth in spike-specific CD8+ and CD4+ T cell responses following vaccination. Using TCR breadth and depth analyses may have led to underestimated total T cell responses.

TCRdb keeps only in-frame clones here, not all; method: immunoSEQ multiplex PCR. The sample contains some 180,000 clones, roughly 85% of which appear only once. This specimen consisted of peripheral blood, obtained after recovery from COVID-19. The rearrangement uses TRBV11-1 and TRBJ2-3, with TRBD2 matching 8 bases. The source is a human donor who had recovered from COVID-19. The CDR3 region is CASSATSATSTDTQYF. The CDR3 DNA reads TGTGCCAGCAGCGCGACTAGCGCTACCTCCACAGATACGCAGTATTTT.